One and the same sample provided the 7 T cell receptor beta chains below, sequenced in a study of response to subunit inactivated influenza vaccine. A single record per CDR3 protein comes from TCRdb applying MiXCR to the RT-PCR reads. The sample contains about 500,000 distinct CDR3 sequences, around 13% of which appear only once. The material was PBMCs from blood, obtained 45 days after vaccination. The source is a man over 45 who received an inactivated influenza vaccine.

Many counts were recorded for this clonotype. CDR3 sequence: CATSDFKAGQETQYF. For the CDR3, the DNA is TGTGCCACCAGTGATTTTAAGGCGGGACAAGAGACCCAGTACTTC. This rearrangement joins TRBV24-1 to TRBJ2-5; tentative D call: TRBD2 (6 bases). The CDR3 length is 15 residues. Germline V lookup: CDR1 KGHDR, CDR2 SFDVKD. V lost 1 base and J 2 bases, leaving 10 bases between the germline ends.

This clonotype has a handful of counts. The chain has TRBV12-3 or TRBV12-4 and TRBJ2-7; 10 bases map to TRBD2. The CDR3 runs to 17 residues. V lost 5 bases, J lost 3 bases, and 13 bases stayed unmatched. DNA of the CDR3: TGTGCCAGCAGTCCTAGCCCCGGAGCGGGGGGGAGCTACGAGCAGTACTTC. Residues: CASSPSPGAGGSYEQYF.

The chain combines TRBV4-1 with TRBJ1-1, with TRBD1 identical over 7 bases. The CDR3 extends over 14 amino acids. Trimming cost V 0 bases and J 5 bases; bases outside gene matches: 3. The germline V gene encodes CDR1 MGHRA and CDR2 YSYEKL. CDR3 loop: CASSQDPGQTEAFF. In DNA, the CDR3 is TGCGCCAGCAGCCAAGATCCGGGACAGACTGAAGCTTTCTTT.

CDR3 in amino acids: CSVEARQLDTQYF. CDR3 nucleotides: TGCAGCGTTGAAGCTCGGCAGTTAGATACGCAGTATTTT. V is TRBV29-1 and J is TRBJ2-3; no clear D. Trimming left V 1 base short and J 5 bases short, with 10 bases between. Per germline, CDR1 SQVTM and CDR2 ANQGSEA. The CDR3 is 13 amino acids.

The rearrangement joins TRBV4-1 to TRBJ2-1; maybe TRBD2 (6 bases). CDR1 is MGHRA, CDR2 YSYEKL, per germline. This CDR3 is 17 amino acids long. V lost 0 bases, J lost 0 bases, and 12 bases lay in between. CDR3 residues: CASSQERRGRSYNEQFF. CDR3 sequence (DNA): TGCGCCAGCAGCCAAGAACGGCGGGGACGCTCCTACAATGAGCAGTTCTTC.

The chain links TRBV29-1 to TRBJ2-7; either TRBD1 or TRBD2 may fit D (5 bases each). There are 14 residues in the CDR3. The V gene lost 6 bases and the J gene lost 5 bases, with 20 bases spanning the gap. The V gene's germline CDR1 is SQVTM and CDR2 ANQGSEA. The CDR3 loop reads CSVGRLAAYDEQYF. CDR3 in DNA: TGCAGCGTGGGACGGTTGGCGGCTTACGACGAGCAGTACTTC.

V usage is TRBV28 and J usage is TRBJ1-5; the match to TRBD1 covers 10 bases. CDR1 and CDR2 from the germline V gene are MDHEN and SYDVKM. The length of the CDR3 is 15 residues. V gave up 6 bases and J gave up 4 bases; unmatched junction bases: 6. CDR3: CASRDRGLANQPQHF. In nucleotides, the CDR3 is TGTGCCAGCAGGGACAGGGGGTTAGCGAATCAGCCCCAGCATTTT.